The present TCR beta chain was sequenced within a study of beta chain features in type 1 diabetes. Study as a whole: Comparable age, gender and cell yields were observed in patients relative to healthy donors. Study observations and caveats: Type 1 diabetes patients had moderately but significantly shorter TCRB CDR3s in all four CD4+ subsets. PCR may have favored shorter templates equally in patients and controls. VDJ junctions in type 1 diabetes patients carried more deletions and fewer insertions.

Reverse transcribing all isolated RNA meant expressed TCRB transcripts were sequenced. Libraries were prepared by immunoSEQ multiplex PCR; TCRdb keeps only in-frame clonotypes and omits some of them. The sample consists of 680,000 or so clones, over 10% of them appearing once. CD4+ naive, central memory, regulatory and stem cell-like memory cells were sorted via CD45RO/CCR7/CD25/CD127/CD95/CD27. Points on this clone: The target antigen is unknown.

Sequencing was carried out using naive CD4+ T cells from blood. The TCR comes from a young man with type 1 diabetes.

The CDR3 coding sequence is TGTGCCTGGAGTGTTACGGGAGAGCAGTACTTC. Protein product: CAWSVTGEQYF. The chain links TRBV30 to TRBJ2-7, with a weak D call TRBD2 (5 bases). V was shortened by 0 bases and J by 7 bases, with 7 bases between the two germline ends. The CDR3 is 11 amino acids. Per the germline V gene, CDR1 is GTSNPN and CDR2 is SVGIG (reference sequence).